This TCR beta chain was sequenced in a study of blood T cell repertoires in COVID-19. Under the authors' procedure: Estimation of nucleated cell counts relied on the amplification of reference gene primers. Sequenced by immunoSEQ multiplex PCR; TCRdb stores in-frame clones only, minus some. That table supplies the V and J calls and clone size; D and trimming were determined from the DNA. Among 130,000 to 150,000 clones listed, approximately 83% were seen once. The CDR3 has 15 residues. CDR1 is SEHNR and CDR2 is FQNEAQ in the germline V gene (reference sequence). The V and J ends lost 4 bases and 3 bases, in that order; junction bases with no gene match: 4. Seattle cases were enrolled at active infection and followed longitudinally.

The TCR sequence derives from a woman aged 55-75 years with COVID-19, enrolled during active disease. The chain links TRBV7-9 to TRBJ2-1, with 9 bases lining up with TRBD2. Sequencing was carried out using peripheral blood. The CDR3 loop is CASSWAGGYYNEQFF. Written as DNA, the CDR3 is TGTGCCAGCAGCTGGGCGGGGGGGTACTACAATGAGCAGTTCTTC.